The 32 T cell receptor beta chains listed next were all sequenced from one sample in a study of T cell responses to AZD1222 COVID-19 vaccine. Some clones are missing from TCRdb's copy, which holds only in-frame ones; the method was immunoSEQ multiplex PCR. The sample contains roughly 99,000 clones, about 85% of which appear only once. Specimen: peripheral blood, collected on day 0 of AZD1222 vaccination. All receptors come from an adult in good health.

V and J are TRBV4-1 and TRBJ1-2; TRBD1 might be the D (5 bases). The CDR3 runs 16 residues. CDR1 is MGHRA and CDR2 is YSYEKL in the germline V gene. The V end lost 0 bases, the J end lost 7 bases, and 18 bases lay between the germline ends. In nucleotides, the CDR3 is TGCGCCAGCAGCCAAGATCAGGGCAGGCGACCAGCTGGCTACACCTTC. It codes for CASSQDQGRRPAGYTF.

This chain uses TRBV19 with TRBJ2-2; TRBD1 aligns across 7 bases. With 10 bases clipped from V and 6 bases from J, the junction kept 14 bases outside the gene matches. CDR3 size: 15 residues. CDR1 is LNHDA and CDR2 is SQIVND in the germline V gene (reference sequence). CDR3 amino acids: CAISDRARRSGELFF. CDR3 in DNA: TGTGCCATATCCGACAGGGCTCGCCGTTCCGGGGAGCTGTTTTTT.

The J gene is TRBJ1-1, the V gene TRBV5-4; D is unresolved. Germline values: CDR1 SGHNT, CDR2 YYREEE (reference sequence). Trimming removed 0 bases at V and 6 bases at J, with 6 bases between. The CDR3 has 12 amino acids. CDR3 in amino acids: CASSLGVAEAFF. The CDR3 region has the DNA TGTGCCAGCAGCTTGGGGGTCGCTGAAGCTTTCTTT.

This clone has a handful of counts. V gene TRBV2 combines with J gene TRBJ2-7; perhaps TRBD2 as D (6 bases). From germline, CDR1 is SNHLY and CDR2 FYNNEI. With 1 base removed from V and 0 bases from J, the gap between germline ends came to 10 bases. The CDR3 covers 15 residues. In DNA, the CDR3 is TGTGCCAGCAGTGAAGAGGTCGGGAGCTCCTACGAGCAGTACTTC. The encoded protein is CASSEEVGSSYEQYF.

A few counts support this clone. V usage is TRBV6-4 and J usage is TRBJ2-6; no firm D call. The CDR3 extends over 16 amino acids. The V and J ends lost 3 bases and 0 bases respectively, with 9 bases between them. Germline CDR1 and CDR2: MRHNA and SNTAGT. As DNA, the CDR3 is TGTGCCAGCAGTGATGTGGCGGACTCTGGGGCCAACGTCCTGACTTTC. Translated: CASSDVADSGANVLTF.

This chain links TRBV19 with TRBJ1-5; 9 bases are shared with TRBD1. The germline gives CDR1 LNHDA, CDR2 SQIVND (reference sequence). V lost 5 bases and J lost 5; bases outside the gene matches: 10. The CDR3 sequence is 16 residues long. CDR3 bases: TGTGCCAGTAGTGACCCGGGACAGGGCTTAGATCAGCCCCAGCATTTT. Translation gives CASSDPGQGLDQPQHF.

The chain recombines TRBV4-2 with TRBJ1-2; 11 bases are shared with TRBD1. V was pared by 3 bases and J by 2 bases, with 5 bases of the junction left unmatched. The CDR3 consists of 16 residues. Per germline, CDR1 LGHNA and CDR2 YNFKEQ. The CDR3 protein is CASSQGGQGGNYGYTF. DNA for the CDR3: TGTGCCAGCAGCCAGGGGGGACAGGGGGGAAACTATGGCTACACCTTC.

This chain uses TRBV11-3 with TRBJ2-2, with D perhaps TRBD2 (5 bases). V was shortened by 0 bases and J by 8 bases, with 7 bases between the two germline ends. The CDR3 is 13 amino acids. The germline V gene encodes CDR1 SGHNT and CDR2 YENEEA. This CDR3 is CASSLDPGGELFF. The CDR3 DNA reads TGTGCCAGCAGCTTAGATCCGGGGGGGGAGCTGTTTTTT.

The gene calls are TRBV6-6 and TRBJ2-3, with D hard to call. This CDR3 has 12 amino acids. Germline V gene lookup returns CDR1 MNHNY and CDR2 SVGAGI (reference sequence). V lost 5 bases, J lost 5 bases, and 8 bases lay in between. The CDR3 spells CASSPLGDTQYF. The CDR3 bases are TGTGCCAGCAGTCCATTAGGAGATACGCAGTATTTT.

This sequence joins TRBV7-2 and TRBJ2-5; 7 bases map to TRBD2. Germline CDR1 reads SGHTA; CDR2 reads FQGNSA. With V trimmed by 3 bases and J by 4 bases, 14 bases remained unmatched. This CDR3 spans 17 amino acids. DNA for the CDR3: TGTGCCAGCAGCTTCCGGAGCGGGGCTGGTTTGGGAGAGACCCAGTACTTC. It is translated as CASSFRSGAGLGETQYF.

The chain links TRBV4-2 to TRBJ2-1; 10 bases align to TRBD2. V dropped 0 bases and J dropped 6; count of bases not matched to a gene: 5. Germline V gives CDR1 LGHNA, CDR2 YNFKEQ. The CDR3 covers 16 residues. The CDR3 DNA is TGTGCCAGCAGCCAAGAGAGCAGCGGGGGGGCCAATGAGCAGTTCTTC. Protein: CASSQESSGGANEQFF.

The chain combines TRBV3-1 (or the pseudogene TRBV3-2) with TRBJ1-1; 7 bases agree with TRBD1. The CDR3 sequence is 14 residues long. Per the germline V gene, CDR1 is LGHDT and CDR2 is YNNKEL (reference sequence). With 4 bases clipped from V and 5 bases from J, the junction kept 7 bases outside the gene matches. The CDR3 DNA sequence: TGTGCCAGCAGCCCGGAACACAGGGGAACTGAAGCTTTCTTT. Translating it yields CASSPEHRGTEAFF.

J is TRBJ2-3 and V is TRBV5-1; 11 bases line up with TRBD2. The V gene's germline CDR1 is SGHRS and CDR2 YFSETQ. The CDR3 extends over 16 amino acids. V gave up 0 bases and J gave up 3 bases; unmatched junction bases: 3. The CDR3 loop reads CASSLGGTSGTDTQYF. DNA for the CDR3: TGCGCCAGCAGCTTGGGGGGGACTAGCGGAACAGATACGCAGTATTTT. Complete variable domain (other parts from reference TRBV5-1 and TRBJ2-3): KAGVTQTPRYLIKTRGQQVTLSCSPISGHRSVSWYQQTPGQGLQFLFEYFSETQRNKGNFPGRFSGRQFSNSRSEMNVSTLELGDSALYLCASSLGGTSGTDTQYFGPGTRLTVL.

The chain has TRBV4-3 and TRBJ1-1, with 7 positions matching TRBD1. The CDR3 runs 14 residues. V gave up 0 bases and J gave up 7 bases; unmatched junction bases: 5. Per germline, CDR1 LGHNA and CDR2 YSLEER. CDR3 sequence reads: CASSQDGDSLEAFF. For the CDR3, the DNA is TGCGCCAGCAGCCAAGATGGGGACAGCCTTGAAGCTTTCTTT.

The chain couples TRBV18 to TRBJ2-1, with 10 bases lining up with TRBD2. This CDR3 is 16 amino acids long. The germline V gene encodes CDR1 KGHSH and CDR2 LQKENI. V gave up 2 bases and J gave up 0 bases; unmatched junction bases: 1. CDR3 protein: CASSPTSGVSYNEQFF. In nucleotides, the CDR3 is TGTGCCAGCTCACCAACTAGCGGGGTCTCCTACAATGAGCAGTTCTTC.

The genes are TRBV5-1 and TRBJ2-7; the D gene is possibly TRBD2 (6 bases). CDR3 size: 13 residues. Trimming removed 1 base from V and 6 bases from J, with 11 bases in between. CDR1 and CDR2 from the germline V gene are SGHRS and YFSETQ. The CDR3 region has the DNA TGCGCCAGCAGCTTGTACGGGGGATCCGAGCAGTACTTC. Translated: CASSLYGGSEQYF.

The rearrangement uses TRBV30 and TRBJ1-2; D is uncertain. Germline assignment: CDR1 GTSNPN and CDR2 SVGIG (reference sequence). V lost 0 bases to trimming and J lost 9 bases, with 14 bases between them. CDR3 size: 13 residues. CDR3 in DNA: TGTGCCTGGAGTGTTTTGTTGGGATCGAGCTACACCTTC. Translation gives CAWSVLLGSSYTF.

This clone was recorded once. The CDR3 DNA reads as TGTGCCAGTAGTATCGGGCCTAGCGGGGAGCAGTTCTTC. Encoded protein: CASSIGPSGEQFF. The V and J genes are TRBV19 and TRBJ2-1; 8 bases agree with TRBD2. V lost 3 bases to trimming and J lost 10 bases; unmatched junction nucleotides: 5. The CDR3 sequence is 13 residues long. Germline CDR1 reads LNHDA; CDR2 reads SQIVND (reference sequence).

The rearrangement links TRBV7-9 to TRBJ1-4, with unresolved D. This CDR3 is built from 13 residues. Between the trimmed V and J ends, which lost 3 bases and 4 bases, there was a span of 6 bases. Germline loops: CDR1 SEHNR, CDR2 FQNEAQ (reference sequence). CDR3 residues: CASSFRLNEKLFF. CDR3 DNA: TGTGCCAGCAGCTTTAGACTTAATGAAAAACTGTTTTTT.

This chain connects TRBV9 to TRBJ2-1; D may be TRBD1 or TRBD2 (5 bases each). The V gene lost 0 bases and the J gene lost 5 bases, with 15 bases spanning the gap. Germline V CDR1 and CDR2: SGDLS, YYNGEE. The CDR3 runs 16 residues. The CDR3 sequence is CASSVAWGKVNNEQFF. CDR3 bases: TGTGCCAGCAGCGTAGCTTGGGGGAAAGTCAACAATGAGCAGTTCTTC.

This clone occurred a few times. The V and J genes are TRBV5-6 and TRBJ2-2; TRBD1 is a possible D gene (6 bases). Trimming took 1 base from V and 4 from J, leaving 20 bases between them. CDR3 length equals 18 residues. Germline V CDR1 and CDR2: SGHDT, YYEEEE. The CDR3 is CASSLRGKGDRITGELFF. The CDR3 nucleotides are TGTGCCAGCAGCTTGCGGGGTAAGGGGGACCGAATCACCGGGGAGCTGTTTTTT.

The table lists this clone with a count of one. J is TRBJ1-4 and V is TRBV28; D not certain. Between the trimmed V and J ends, which lost 6 bases and 4 bases, there was a span of 18 bases. The CDR3 covers 16 residues. Germline V gene lookup returns CDR1 MDHEN and CDR2 SYDVKM. CDR3: CASSTRTGSLNEKLFF. The CDR3 DNA sequence: TGTGCCAGCAGCACCCGGACGGGCTCTCTTAATGAAAAACTGTTTTTT.

This clone appeared once. The gene calls are TRBV6-6 and TRBJ1-6; D is uncertain. V was cut by 5 bases and J by 17 bases, with 31 bases left in between. This CDR3 has 17 residues. CDR1 is MNHNY and CDR2 is SVGAGI in the germline V gene (reference sequence). This chain's CDR3 is CASSPPPGLPSKNTVHF. The CDR3 DNA reads TGTGCCAGCAGTCCCCCGCCCGGCCTACCCTCCAAAAACACGGTCCACTTT.

This rearrangement joins TRBV6-5 to TRBJ2-1, with 8 bases lining up with TRBD2. This CDR3 contains 15 residues. Germline lookup yields CDR1 MNHEY and CDR2 SVGAGI. The junction had 2 bases not matched to a gene; V was cut back by 4 bases and J by 0 bases. The CDR3 DNA reads as TGTGCCAGCAGTTTTAGCGGGAACTCCTACAATGAGCAGTTCTTC. It codes for CASSFSGNSYNEQFF.

V is TRBV18 and J is TRBJ2-3, with no clear D. CDR1 and CDR2 from the germline V gene are KGHSH and LQKENI. The length of the CDR3 is 12 residues. Trimming pared 5 bases from V and 0 bases from J, leaving 3 bases between. This CDR3 is CASSDSTDTQYF. In DNA, the CDR3 is TGTGCCAGCTCAGACAGCACAGATACGCAGTATTTT.

The chain uses TRBV6-5 and TRBJ1-1; unclear D gene. The length of the CDR3 is 14 residues. Looked up from germline, CDR1 is MNHEY and CDR2 is SVGAGI. Trimming took 7 bases from V and 5 from J, leaving 17 bases between them. For the CDR3, the DNA is TGTGCCAGCACCCTCGACGGAGGATTAACTGAAGCTTTCTTT. This translates into CASTLDGGLTEAFF.

This rearrangement joins TRBV30 to TRBJ1-3, with D possibly matching TRBD1 (6 bases). Germline V gene data show CDR1 as GTSNPN and CDR2 as SVGIG (reference sequence). The length of the CDR3 is 15 residues. The V and J ends lost 2 bases and 4 bases respectively, with 15 bases between them. The CDR3 region has the DNA TGTGCCTGGAGTATGATGAAGGGGGTAGGAAACACCATATATTTT. Amino acid sequence: CAWSMMKGVGNTIYF.

The chain carries TRBV3-1 (or the pseudogene TRBV3-2) and TRBJ2-3; the match to TRBD1 covers 12 bases. J was trimmed by 4 bases and V by 1 base; bases with no gene match: 9. Germline CDR1 and CDR2: LGHDT and YNNKEL (reference sequence). The length of the CDR3 is 18 residues. CDR3 DNA: TGTGCCAGCAGCCAAGGCCGGGACAGGGGGCATTTTGCAGATACGCAGTATTTT. Amino acids: CASSQGRDRGHFADTQYF.

This clone was seen a few times. The chain uses TRBV27 and TRBJ1-2; D not certain. Deletions cut 2 bases from V and 5 bases from J, with 12 bases between. Germline V gives CDR1 MNHEY, CDR2 SMNVEV (reference sequence). The CDR3 has 14 residues. CDR3 DNA sequence: TGTGCCAGCAGTTTAGAAGCTGGGGTATATGGCTACACCTTC. This codes for CASSLEAGVYGYTF.

The chain has TRBV7-2 and TRBJ2-3; 8 positions match TRBD2. This CDR3 spans 11 amino acids. Germline V gene sequence: CDR1 SGHTA, CDR2 FQGNSA. V lost 7 bases and J lost 8; bases outside the gene matches: 2. This chain's CDR3 is CASTGLATQYF. DNA of the CDR3: TGTGCCAGCACCGGACTAGCTACGCAGTATTTT.

The CDR3 protein is CASRTPPDRVGGYTF. In nucleotides, the CDR3 is TGTGCCAGCAGAACCCCGCCGGACAGGGTAGGTGGCTACACCTTC. This rearrangement joins TRBV14 to TRBJ1-2, with TRBD1 matching over 8 bases. This CDR3 region has 15 residues. V lost 6 bases and J lost 7; bases outside the gene matches: 13. The germline V gene encodes CDR1 SGHDN and CDR2 FVKESK.

The chain links TRBV5-1 to TRBJ1-2; D gene ambiguous. The germline V gene has CDR1 SGHRS and CDR2 YFSETQ. The length of the CDR3 is 15 residues. Trimming left V 0 bases short and J 0 bases short, with 9 bases between. The CDR3 reads CASSLGRSANYGYTF. The CDR3 nucleotides are TGCGCCAGCAGCTTGGGGAGGTCCGCTAACTATGGCTACACCTTC.